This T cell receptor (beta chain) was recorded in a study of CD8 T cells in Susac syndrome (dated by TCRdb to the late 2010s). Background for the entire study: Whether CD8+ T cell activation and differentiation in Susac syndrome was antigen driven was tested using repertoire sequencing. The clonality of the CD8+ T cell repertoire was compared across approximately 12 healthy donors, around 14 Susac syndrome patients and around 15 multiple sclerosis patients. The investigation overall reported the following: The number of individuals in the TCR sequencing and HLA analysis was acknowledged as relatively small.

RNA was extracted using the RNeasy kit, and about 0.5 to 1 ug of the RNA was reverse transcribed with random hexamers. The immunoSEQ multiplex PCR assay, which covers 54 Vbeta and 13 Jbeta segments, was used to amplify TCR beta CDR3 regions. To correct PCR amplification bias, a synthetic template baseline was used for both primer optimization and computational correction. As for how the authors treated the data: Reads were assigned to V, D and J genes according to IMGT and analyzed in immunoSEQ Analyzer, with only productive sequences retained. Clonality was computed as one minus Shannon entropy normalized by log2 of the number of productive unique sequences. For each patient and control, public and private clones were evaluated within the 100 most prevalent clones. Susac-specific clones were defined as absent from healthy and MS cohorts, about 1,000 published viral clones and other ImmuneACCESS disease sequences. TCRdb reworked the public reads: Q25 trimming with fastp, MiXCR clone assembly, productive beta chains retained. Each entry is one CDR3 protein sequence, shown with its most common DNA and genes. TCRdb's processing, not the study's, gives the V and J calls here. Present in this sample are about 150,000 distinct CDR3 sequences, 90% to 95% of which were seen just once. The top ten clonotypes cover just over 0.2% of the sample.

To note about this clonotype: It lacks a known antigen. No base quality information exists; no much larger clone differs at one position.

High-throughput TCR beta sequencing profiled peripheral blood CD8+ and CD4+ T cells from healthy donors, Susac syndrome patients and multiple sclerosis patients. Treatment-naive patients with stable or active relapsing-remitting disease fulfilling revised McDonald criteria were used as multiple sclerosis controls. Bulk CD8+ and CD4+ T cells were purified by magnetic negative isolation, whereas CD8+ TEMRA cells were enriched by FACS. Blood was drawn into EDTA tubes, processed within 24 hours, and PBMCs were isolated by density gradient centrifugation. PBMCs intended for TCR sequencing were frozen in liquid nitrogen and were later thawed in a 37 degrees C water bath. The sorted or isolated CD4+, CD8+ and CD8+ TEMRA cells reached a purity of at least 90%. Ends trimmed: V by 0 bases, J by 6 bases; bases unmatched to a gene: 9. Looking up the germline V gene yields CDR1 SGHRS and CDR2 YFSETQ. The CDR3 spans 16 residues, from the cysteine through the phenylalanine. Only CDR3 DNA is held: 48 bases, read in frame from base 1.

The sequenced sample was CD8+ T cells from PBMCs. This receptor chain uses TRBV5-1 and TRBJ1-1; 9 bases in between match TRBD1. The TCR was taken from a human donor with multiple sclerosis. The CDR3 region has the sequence CASSLVLWDRDSEAFF. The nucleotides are TGCGCCAGCAGCTTGGTTCTCTGGGACAGGGATTCTGAAGCTTTCTTT.